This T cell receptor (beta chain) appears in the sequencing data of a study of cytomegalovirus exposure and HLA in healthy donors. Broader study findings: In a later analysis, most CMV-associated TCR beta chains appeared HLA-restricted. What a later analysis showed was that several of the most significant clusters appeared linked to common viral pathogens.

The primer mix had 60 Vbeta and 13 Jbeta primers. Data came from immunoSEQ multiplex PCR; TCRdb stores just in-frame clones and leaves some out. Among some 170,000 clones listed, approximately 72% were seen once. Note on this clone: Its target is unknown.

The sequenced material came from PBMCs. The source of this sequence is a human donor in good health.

In nucleotides, the CDR3 is TGCGCCAGCAGCCCCTGGGGAGCAGGGGGAAATGAGCAGTTCTTC. It yields the protein CASSPWGAGGNEQFF. The chain carries TRBV5-1 and TRBJ2-1; 7 bases map to TRBD1. The V gene end was trimmed by 4 bases and the J gene end by 7 bases; junction bases not matched to a gene: 11. The CDR3 contains 15 residues. Germline values: CDR1 SGHRS, CDR2 YFSETQ.